The clone carrying this TCR beta chain was seen ten or more times. This entry belongs to a study of shared clonotypes between healthy human individuals. CDR1 and CDR2 from the germline V gene are LNHDA and SQIVND (reference sequence). With 8 bases removed from V and 10 bases from J, the gap between germline ends came to 23 bases. CDR3 length: 15 residues. Generated by immunoSEQ multiplex PCR, the TCRdb table keeps only in-frame clones and is missing some. The sample lists hundreds of thousands of clones, 73% occurring once. V gene TRBV19 combines with J gene TRBJ1-4; no reliable D call. The sample was memory CD4+ T cells sorted from blood. Subset: CD45RA-negative fraction. The clonotype was recovered from a woman aged 25 to 39 in good health. This CDR3 reads CASFLPGSGEGKLFF. The DNA of the CDR3 is TGTGCCAGTTTTTTACCGGGCTCCGGGGAAGGAAAACTGTTTTTT. Full variable domain (outside the CDR3, taken from reference TRBV19 and TRBJ1-4): DGGITQSPKYLFRKEGQNVTLSCEQNLNHDAMYWYRQDPGQGLRLIYYSQIVNDFQKGDIAEGYSVSREKKESFPLTVTSAQKNPTAFYLCASFLPGSGEGKLFFGSGTQLSVL.